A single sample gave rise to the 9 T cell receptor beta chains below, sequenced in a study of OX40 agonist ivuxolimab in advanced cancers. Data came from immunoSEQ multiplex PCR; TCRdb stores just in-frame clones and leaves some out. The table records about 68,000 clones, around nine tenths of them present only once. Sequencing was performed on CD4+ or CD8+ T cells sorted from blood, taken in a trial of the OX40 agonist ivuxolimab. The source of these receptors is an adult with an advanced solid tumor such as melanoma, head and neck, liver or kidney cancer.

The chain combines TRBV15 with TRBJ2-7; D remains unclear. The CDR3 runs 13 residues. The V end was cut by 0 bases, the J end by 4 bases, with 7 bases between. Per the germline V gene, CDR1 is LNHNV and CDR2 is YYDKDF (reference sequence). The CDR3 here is CATSRDRTYEQYF. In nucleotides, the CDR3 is TGTGCCACCAGCAGAGATAGGACGTACGAGCAGTACTTC.

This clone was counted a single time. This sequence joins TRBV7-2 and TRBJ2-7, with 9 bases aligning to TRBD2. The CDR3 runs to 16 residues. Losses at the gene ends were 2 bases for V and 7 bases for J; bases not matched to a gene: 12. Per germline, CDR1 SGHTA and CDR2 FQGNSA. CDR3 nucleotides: TGTGCCAGCAGCTTATACGTAGCGCGGGAGGGCCGGGAGCAGTACTTC. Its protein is CASSLYVAREGREQYF.

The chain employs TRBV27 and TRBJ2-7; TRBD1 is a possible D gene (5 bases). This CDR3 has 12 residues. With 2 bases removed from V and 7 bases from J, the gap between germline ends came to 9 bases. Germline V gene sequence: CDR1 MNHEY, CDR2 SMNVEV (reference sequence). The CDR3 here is CASSLQAGEQYF. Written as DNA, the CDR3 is TGTGCCAGCAGTTTACAGGCAGGGGAGCAGTACTTC.

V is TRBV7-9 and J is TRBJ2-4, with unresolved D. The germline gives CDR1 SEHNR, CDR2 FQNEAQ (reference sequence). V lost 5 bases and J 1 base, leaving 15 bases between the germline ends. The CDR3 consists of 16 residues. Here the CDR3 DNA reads TGTGCCAGCAGCCCGGACCCCGGTCGGGCCAAAAACATTCAGTACTTC. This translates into CASSPDPGRAKNIQYF.

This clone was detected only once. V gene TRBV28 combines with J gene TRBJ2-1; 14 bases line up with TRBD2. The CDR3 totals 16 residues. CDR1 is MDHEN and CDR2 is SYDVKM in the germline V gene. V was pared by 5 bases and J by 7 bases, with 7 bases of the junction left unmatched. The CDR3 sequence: CASSPGLAGGGNEQFF. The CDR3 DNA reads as TGTGCCAGCAGTCCCGGACTAGCGGGAGGAGGAAATGAGCAGTTCTTC. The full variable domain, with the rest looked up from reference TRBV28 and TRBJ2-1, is DVKVTQSSRYLVKRTGEKVFLECVQDMDHENMFWYRQDPGLGLRLIYFSYDVKMKEKGDIPEGYSVSREKKERFSLILESASTNQTSMYLCASSPGLAGGGNEQFFGPGTRLTVL.

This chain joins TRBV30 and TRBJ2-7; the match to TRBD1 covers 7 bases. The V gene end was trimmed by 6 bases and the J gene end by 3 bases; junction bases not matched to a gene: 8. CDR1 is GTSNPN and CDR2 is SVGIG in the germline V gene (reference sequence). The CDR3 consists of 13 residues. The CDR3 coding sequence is TGTGCCTGCGAAGGGACAGAACTCTACGAGCAGTACTTC. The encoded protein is CACEGTELYEQYF.

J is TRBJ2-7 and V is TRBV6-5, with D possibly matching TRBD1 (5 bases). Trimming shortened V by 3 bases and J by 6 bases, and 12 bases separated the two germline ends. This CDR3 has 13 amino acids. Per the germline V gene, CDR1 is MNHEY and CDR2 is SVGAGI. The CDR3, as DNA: TGTGCCAGCAGTTATTCAGGGCCAGTCGAGCAGTACTTC. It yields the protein CASSYSGPVEQYF.

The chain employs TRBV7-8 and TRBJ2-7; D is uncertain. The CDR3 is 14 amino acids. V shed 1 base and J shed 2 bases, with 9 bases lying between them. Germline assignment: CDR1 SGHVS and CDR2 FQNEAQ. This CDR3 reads CASSLDSTTYEQYF. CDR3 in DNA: TGTGCCAGCAGCTTAGATTCCACCACCTACGAGCAGTACTTC.

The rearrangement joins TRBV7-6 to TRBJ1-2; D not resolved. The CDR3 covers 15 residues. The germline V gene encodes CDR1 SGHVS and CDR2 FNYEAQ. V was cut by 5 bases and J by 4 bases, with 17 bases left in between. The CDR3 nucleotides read TGTGCCAGCAGCGGAGGATCTCGAAAGACCTATGGCTACACCTTC. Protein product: CASSGGSRKTYGYTF. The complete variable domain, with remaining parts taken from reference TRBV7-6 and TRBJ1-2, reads GAGVSQSPRYKVTKRGQDVALRCDPISGHVSLYWYRQALGQGPEFLTYFNYEAQQDKSGLPNDRFSAERPEGSISTLTIQRTEQRDSAMYRCASSGGSRKTYGYTFGSGTRLTVV.